The clone carrying this T cell receptor (beta chain) occurred a few times. RNA amounts of 0.5 to 1 ug underwent reverse transcription with random hexamers. TCRdb fed the immunoSEQ multiplex PCR reads into MiXCR, producing one record per CDR3 protein. Of approximately 300,000 distinct CDR3 sequences listed, 85% are singletons. Blood CD8+ and CD4+ T cells underwent high-throughput TCR beta sequencing. The multiple sclerosis control cohort comprised treatment-naive individuals presenting with stable or active relapsing-remitting disease. Through negative isolation, CD4+ and CD8+ T cells were obtained, while TEMRA cells were enriched using FACS. This sample is drawn from a study of CD8 T cells in Susac syndrome. The CDR3 extends over 13 amino acids. CDR1 and CDR2 from the germline V gene are KGHDR and SFDVKD. V was pared by 9 bases and J by 5 bases, with 7 bases of the junction left unmatched.

The source is a human donor with multiple sclerosis. Source material: CD8+ T cells from PBMCs. The V call is TRBV24-1, the J call TRBJ2-7; 9 bases map to TRBD1. CDR3 protein: CATAGQGRNEQYF. Here the CDR3 DNA reads TGTGCCACCGCGGGACAGGGACGGAACGAGCAGTACTTC.